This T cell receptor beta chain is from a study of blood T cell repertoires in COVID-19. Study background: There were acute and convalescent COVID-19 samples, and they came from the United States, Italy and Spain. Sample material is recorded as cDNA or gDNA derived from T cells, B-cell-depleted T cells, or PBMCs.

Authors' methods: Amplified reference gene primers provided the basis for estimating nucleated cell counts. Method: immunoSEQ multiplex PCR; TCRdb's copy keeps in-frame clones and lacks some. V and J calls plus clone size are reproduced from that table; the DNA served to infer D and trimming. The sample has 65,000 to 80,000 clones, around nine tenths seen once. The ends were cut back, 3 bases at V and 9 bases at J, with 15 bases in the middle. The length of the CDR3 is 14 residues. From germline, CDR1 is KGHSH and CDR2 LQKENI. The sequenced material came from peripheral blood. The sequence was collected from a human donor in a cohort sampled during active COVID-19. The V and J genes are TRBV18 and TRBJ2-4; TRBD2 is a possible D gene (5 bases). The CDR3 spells CASSPAGPLGIQYF. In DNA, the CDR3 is TGTGCCAGCTCACCGGCGGGCCCCCTTGGCATTCAGTACTTC.